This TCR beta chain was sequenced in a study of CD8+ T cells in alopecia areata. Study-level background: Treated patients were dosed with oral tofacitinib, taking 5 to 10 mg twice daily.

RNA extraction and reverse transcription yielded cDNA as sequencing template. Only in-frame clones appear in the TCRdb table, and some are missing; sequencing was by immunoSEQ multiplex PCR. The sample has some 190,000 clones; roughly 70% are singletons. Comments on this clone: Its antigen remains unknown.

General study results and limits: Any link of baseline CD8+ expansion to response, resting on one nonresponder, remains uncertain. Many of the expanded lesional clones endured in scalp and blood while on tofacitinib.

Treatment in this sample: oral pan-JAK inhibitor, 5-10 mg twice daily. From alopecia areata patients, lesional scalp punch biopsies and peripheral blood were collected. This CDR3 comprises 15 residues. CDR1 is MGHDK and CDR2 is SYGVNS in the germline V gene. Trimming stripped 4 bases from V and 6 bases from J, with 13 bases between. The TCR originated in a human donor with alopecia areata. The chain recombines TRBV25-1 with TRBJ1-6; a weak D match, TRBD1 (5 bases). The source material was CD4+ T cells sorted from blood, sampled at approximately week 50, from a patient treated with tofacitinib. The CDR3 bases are TGTGCCAGCAGTGCCACCCAGGGTAGTAATTCACCCCTCCACTTT. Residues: CASSATQGSNSPLHF.